The clone carrying this TCR beta chain was counted between two and nine times. This sample is drawn from a study of blood T cell repertoires in COVID-19. Germline V gene data show CDR1 as SGHTS and CDR2 as YDEGEE. The ends lost 4 bases at V and 1 base at J; junction bases unmatched: 5. The CDR3 has 16 amino acids. Under the authors' procedure: Researchers report that nucleated cell counts were estimated from reference gene primer amplification. The protocol was immunoSEQ multiplex PCR, while the TCRdb copy is restricted to in-frame clones and leaves out a portion. V and J calls and clone size come straight from that table; D and trimming were deduced from the DNA. The sample lists 40,000 to 50,000 clones, more than 75% seen once, with roughly 19% in the top ten.

The sample was peripheral blood. The sequence derives from a man between 65 and 79 years old with active COVID-19. The rearrangement uses TRBV5-8 and TRBJ2-2; TRBD1 agrees at 9 bases. The CDR3 coding sequence is TGTGCCAGCAGCCGAGGGACAGGGATGAACACCGGGGAGCTGTTTTTT. It codes for CASSRGTGMNTGELFF. Full variable domain (missing parts from reference TRBV5-8 and TRBJ2-2): EAGVTQSPTHLIKTRGQQATLRCSPISGHTSVYWYQQALGLGLQFLLWYDEGEERNRGNFPPRFSGRQFPNYSSELNVNALELEDSALYLCASSRGTGMNTGELFFGEGSRLTVL.